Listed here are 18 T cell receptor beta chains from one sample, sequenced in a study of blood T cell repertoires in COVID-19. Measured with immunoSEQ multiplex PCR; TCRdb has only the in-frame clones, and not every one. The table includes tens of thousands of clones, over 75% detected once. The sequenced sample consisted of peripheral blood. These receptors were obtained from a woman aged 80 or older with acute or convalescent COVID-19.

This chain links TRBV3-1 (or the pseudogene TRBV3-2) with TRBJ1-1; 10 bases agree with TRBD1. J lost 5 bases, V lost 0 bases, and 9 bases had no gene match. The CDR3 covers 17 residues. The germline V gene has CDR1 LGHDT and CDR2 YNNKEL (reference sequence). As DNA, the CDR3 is TGTGCCAGCAGCCAAGATTTCCCGGGGACAGGGGTTACTGAAGCTTTCTTT. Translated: CASSQDFPGTGVTEAFF.

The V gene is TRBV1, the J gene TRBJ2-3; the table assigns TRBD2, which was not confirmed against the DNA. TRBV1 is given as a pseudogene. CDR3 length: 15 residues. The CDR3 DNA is TGCACCAGCAGCCCGGTAGGAGGGAGTACAGATACGCAGTATTTT. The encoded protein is CTSSPVGGSTDTQYF.

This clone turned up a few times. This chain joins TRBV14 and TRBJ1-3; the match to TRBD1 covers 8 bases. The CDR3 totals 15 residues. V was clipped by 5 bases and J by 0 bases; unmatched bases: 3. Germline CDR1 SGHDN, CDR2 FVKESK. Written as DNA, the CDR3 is TGTGCCAGCAGCGCGGACAGGGCCTCTGGAAACACCATATATTTT. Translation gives CASSADRASGNTIYF.

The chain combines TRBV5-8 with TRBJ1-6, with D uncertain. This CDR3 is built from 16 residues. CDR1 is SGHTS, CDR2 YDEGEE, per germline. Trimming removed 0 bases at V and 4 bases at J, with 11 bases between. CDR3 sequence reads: CASSLGGWRYNSPLHF. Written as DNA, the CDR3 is TGTGCCAGCAGCTTGGGTGGTTGGCGGTATAATTCACCCCTCCACTTT.

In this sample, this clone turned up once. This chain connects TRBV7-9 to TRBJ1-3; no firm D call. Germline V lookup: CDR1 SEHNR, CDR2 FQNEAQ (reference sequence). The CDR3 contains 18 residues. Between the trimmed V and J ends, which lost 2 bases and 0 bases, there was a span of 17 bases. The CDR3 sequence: CASSLSHVSGSSGNTIYF. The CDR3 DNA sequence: TGTGCCAGCAGCTTATCTCATGTCAGCGGAAGCTCTGGAAACACCATATATTTT. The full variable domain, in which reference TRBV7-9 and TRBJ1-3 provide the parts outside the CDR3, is DTGVSQNPRHKITKRGQNVTFRCDPISEHNRLYWYRQTLGQGPEFLTYFQNEAQLEKSRLLSDRFSAERPKGSFSTLEIQRTEQGDSAMYLCASSLSHVSGSSGNTIYFGEGSWLTVV.

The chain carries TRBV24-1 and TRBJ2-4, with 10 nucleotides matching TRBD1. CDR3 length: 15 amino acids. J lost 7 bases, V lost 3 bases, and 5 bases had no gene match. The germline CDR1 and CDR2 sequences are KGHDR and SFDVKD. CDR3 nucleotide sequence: TGTGCCACCAGTGATCCGAAGGACAGGGGGAACATTCAGTACTTC. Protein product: CATSDPKDRGNIQYF.

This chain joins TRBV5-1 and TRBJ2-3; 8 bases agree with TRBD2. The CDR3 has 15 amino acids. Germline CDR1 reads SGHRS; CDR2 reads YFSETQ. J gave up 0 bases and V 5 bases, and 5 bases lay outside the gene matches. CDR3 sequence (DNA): TGCGCCAGCAGACTCACTAGCGGAAGCACAGATACGCAGTATTTT. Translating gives CASRLTSGSTDTQYF.

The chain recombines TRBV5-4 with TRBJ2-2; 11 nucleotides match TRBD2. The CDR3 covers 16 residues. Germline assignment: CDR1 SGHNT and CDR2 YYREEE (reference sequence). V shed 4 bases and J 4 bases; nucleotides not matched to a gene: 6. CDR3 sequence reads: CASSNNGLAGTGELFF. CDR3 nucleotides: TGTGCCAGCAGCAATAACGGACTAGCGGGCACCGGGGAGCTGTTTTTT.

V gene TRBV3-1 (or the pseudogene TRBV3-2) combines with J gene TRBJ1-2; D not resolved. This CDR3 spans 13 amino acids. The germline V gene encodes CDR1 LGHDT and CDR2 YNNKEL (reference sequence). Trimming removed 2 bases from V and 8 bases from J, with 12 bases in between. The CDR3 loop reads CASSQYTEGGYTF. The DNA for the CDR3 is TGTGCCAGCAGCCAATATACGGAGGGCGGCTACACCTTC.

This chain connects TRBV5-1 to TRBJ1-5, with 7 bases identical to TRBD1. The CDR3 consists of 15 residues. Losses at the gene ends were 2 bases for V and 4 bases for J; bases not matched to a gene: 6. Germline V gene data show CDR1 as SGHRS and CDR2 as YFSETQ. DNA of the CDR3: TGCGCCAGCAGCTTATCGGGACAGTCTAATCAGCCCCAGCATTTT. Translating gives CASSLSGQSNQPQHF.

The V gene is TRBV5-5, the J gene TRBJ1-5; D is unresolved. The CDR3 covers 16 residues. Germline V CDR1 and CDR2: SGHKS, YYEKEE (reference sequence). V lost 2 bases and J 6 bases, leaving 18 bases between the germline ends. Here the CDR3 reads CASSFTPSQRVQPQHF. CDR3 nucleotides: TGTGCCAGCAGCTTTACCCCCTCCCAGAGGGTTCAGCCCCAGCATTTT.

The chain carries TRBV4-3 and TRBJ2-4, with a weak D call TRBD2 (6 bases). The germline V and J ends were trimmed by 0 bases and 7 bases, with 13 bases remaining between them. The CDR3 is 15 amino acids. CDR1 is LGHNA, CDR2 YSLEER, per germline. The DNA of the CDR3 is TGCGCCAGCAGCCAAGACGGGCCGGGGGAGAACATTCAGTACTTC. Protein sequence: CASSQDGPGENIQYF.

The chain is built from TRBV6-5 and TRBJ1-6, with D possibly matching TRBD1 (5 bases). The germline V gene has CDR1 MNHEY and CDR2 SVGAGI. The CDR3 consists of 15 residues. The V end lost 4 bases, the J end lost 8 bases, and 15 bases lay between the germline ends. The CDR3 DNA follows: TGTGCCAGCAGTTTGGGGGGGGACGTATATTCACCCCTCCACTTT. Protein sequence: CASSLGGDVYSPLHF.

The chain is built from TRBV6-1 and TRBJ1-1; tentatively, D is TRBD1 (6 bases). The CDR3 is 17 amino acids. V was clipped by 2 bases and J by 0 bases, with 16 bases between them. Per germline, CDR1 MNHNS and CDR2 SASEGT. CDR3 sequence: CASSELVRGNVNTEAFF. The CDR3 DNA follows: TGTGCCAGCAGTGAATTGGTGAGGGGGAATGTGAACACTGAAGCTTTCTTT.

In nucleotides, the CDR3 is TGTGCCAGCAGCCTCAACTTTAACACTGAAGCTTTCTTT. The encoded protein is CASSLNFNTEAFF. The chain uses TRBV7-3 and TRBJ1-1; D remains unclear. Deletions cut 5 bases from V and 2 bases from J, with 9 bases between. CDR3 size: 13 residues. Per germline, CDR1 SGHTA and CDR2 FQGTGA.

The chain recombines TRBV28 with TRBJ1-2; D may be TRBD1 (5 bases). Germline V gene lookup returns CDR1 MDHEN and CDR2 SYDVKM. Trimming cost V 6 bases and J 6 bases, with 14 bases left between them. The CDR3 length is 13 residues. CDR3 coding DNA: TGTGCCAGCAGGAAGGGAGGGGAGAATGGCTACACCTTC. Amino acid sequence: CASRKGGENGYTF.

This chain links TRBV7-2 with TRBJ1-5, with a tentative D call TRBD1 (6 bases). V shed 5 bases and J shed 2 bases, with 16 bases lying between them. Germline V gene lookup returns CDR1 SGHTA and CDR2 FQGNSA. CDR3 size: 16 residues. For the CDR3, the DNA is TGTGCCAGCAGCCCCCCGGGGGGGGGCGGCAATCAGCCCCAGCATTTT. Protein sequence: CASSPPGGGGNQPQHF.

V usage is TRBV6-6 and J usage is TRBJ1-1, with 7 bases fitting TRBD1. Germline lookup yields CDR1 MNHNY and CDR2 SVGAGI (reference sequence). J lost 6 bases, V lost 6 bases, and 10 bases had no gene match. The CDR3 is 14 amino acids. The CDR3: CASSQGGSSSEAFF. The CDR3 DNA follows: TGTGCCAGCAGCCAAGGGGGCAGTAGTTCTGAAGCTTTCTTT.